This TCR beta chain was recovered during a study of blood T cell repertoires in COVID-19. Across the whole study: The analysed material was cDNA or gDNA that came from T cells, B-cell-depleted T cells, or PBMCs.

Per the study methods: Estimation of nucleated cell counts was performed using reference gene primer amplification. Clones were read by immunoSEQ multiplex PCR, and TCRdb kept only the in-frame ones, dropping some. Clonal size and the V and J genes are those of that table, whereas D and trimming came from the DNA. The data show about 55,000 clones, about nine tenths seen once. Germline loops: CDR1 LNHDA, CDR2 SQIVND (reference sequence). The CDR3 runs to 16 residues. The trim removed 4 bases at V and 8 bases at J, leaving 11 bases unmatched. The receptor comes from a middle-aged man with acute or convalescent COVID-19. The material sequenced was peripheral blood. This rearrangement joins TRBV19 to TRBJ1-4; TRBD1 matches 9 bases. The CDR3 nucleotides read TGTGCCAGTAGTAGAACCGGAACAGGGGGCGTCGAAAAACTGTTTTTT. Its protein is CASSRTGTGGVEKLFF. The full variable domain, completed using reference TRBV19 and TRBJ1-4, is DGGITQSPKYLFRKEGQNVTLSCEQNLNHDAMYWYRQDPGQGLRLIYYSQIVNDFQKGDIAEGYSVSREKKESFPLTVTSAQKNPTAFYLCASSRTGTGGVEKLFFGSGTQLSVL.